This entry lists 12 T cell receptor beta chains sequenced from one sample in a study of cytomegalovirus exposure and HLA in healthy donors. The PCR had 60 Vbeta and 13 Jbeta primers. Sequenced by immunoSEQ multiplex PCR; TCRdb stores in-frame clones only, minus some. Of 200,000 to 250,000 clones detected, roughly four fifths appear once; the ten largest clones hold about 0.58%. Material: PBMCs. These receptors were collected from a woman aged 35 to 49 in good health and CMV-seronegative.

V usage is TRBV9 and J usage is TRBJ2-1; a possible D gene is TRBD2 (6 bases). CDR3 length: 18 amino acids. Per germline, CDR1 SGDLS and CDR2 YYNGEE. The V gene lost 2 bases and the J gene lost 9 bases, with 27 bases spanning the gap. CDR3 sequence (DNA): TGTGCCAGCAGCGTTACCCCAAATTCGAAGTTCCGGGAGAGTGAGCAGTTCTTC. Residues: CASSVTPNSKFRESEQFF.

The rearrangement uses TRBV6-6 and TRBJ1-4; D is perhaps TRBD1 (6 bases). Germline CDR1 MNHNY, CDR2 SVGAGI (reference sequence). This CDR3 has 12 residues. V lost 5 bases and J lost 12, with 13 bases in between. CDR3 bases: TGTGCCAGCAGTCAGGACAGAGGGGAACTGTTTTTT. Translation: CASSQDRGELFF.

J is TRBJ2-7 and V is TRBV27, with 8 bases matching TRBD1. The CDR3 loop spans 15 amino acids. Germline V lookup: CDR1 MNHEY, CDR2 SMNVEV (reference sequence). V shed 2 bases, J shed 3 bases, and the junction held 6 bases outside the gene matches. The CDR3: CASSLPGQGLYEQYF. In DNA, the CDR3 is TGTGCCAGCAGTTTACCAGGACAGGGCCTCTACGAGCAGTACTTC.

The genes are TRBV7-8 and TRBJ1-4; D gene unclear. The CDR3 has 16 residues. V was trimmed by 4 bases and J by 0 bases, leaving 12 bases between them. CDR1 SGHVS and CDR2 FQNEAQ come from the germline V gene. The CDR3 sequence: CASSYLRITTNEKLFF. The CDR3 DNA reads as TGTGCCAGCAGCTACCTGAGGATTACAACTAATGAAAAACTGTTTTTT.

V and J are TRBV5-6 and TRBJ2-3; D is uncertain. Germline V CDR1 and CDR2: SGHDT, YYEEEE. The CDR3 is 15 amino acids. V lost 1 base and J 0 bases, leaving 9 bases between the germline ends. The CDR3 coding sequence is TGTGCCAGCAGCTTGATGTTCAATAGCACAGATACGCAGTATTTT. It is translated as CASSLMFNSTDTQYF.

This chain links TRBV29-1 with TRBJ1-4; 7 bases agree with TRBD1. J lost 4 bases, V lost 6 bases, and 2 bases had no gene match. The CDR3 runs to 12 residues. Germline assignment: CDR1 SQVTM and CDR2 ANQGSEA. CDR3: CSVGQDNEKLFF. The CDR3 DNA follows: TGCAGCGTCGGACAGGATAATGAAAAACTGTTTTTT.

This clone was seen a handful of times. The rearrangement joins TRBV5-6 to TRBJ2-3; 9 nucleotides match TRBD2. The CDR3 totals 15 residues. From germline, CDR1 is SGHDT and CDR2 YYEEEE. The J segment lost 4 bases and the V segment lost 0 bases, leaving 3 bases of the junction unmatched. The CDR3, as DNA: TGTGCCAGCAGCTTGGTGCGGGGGGGTGCAGATACGCAGTATTTT. Translation gives CASSLVRGGADTQYF. Full variable domain (rest looked up from reference TRBV5-6 and TRBJ2-3): DAGVTQSPTHLIKTRGQQVTLRCSPKSGHDTVSWYQQALGQGPQFIFQYYEEEERQRGNFPDRFSGHQFPNYSSELNVNALLLGDSALYLCASSLVRGGADTQYFGPGTRLTVL.

This chain connects TRBV18 to TRBJ2-5, with D possibly matching TRBD1 (5 bases). V lost 3 bases, J lost 2 bases, and 7 bases lay in between. CDR1 and CDR2 (germline): KGHSH, LQKENI. This CDR3 is built from 13 residues. This chain's CDR3 is CASSPRAQETQYF. Written as DNA, the CDR3 is TGTGCCAGCTCACCCAGGGCACAAGAGACCCAGTACTTC. Combining the CDR3 with reference TRBV18 and TRBJ2-5 gives the whole variable domain NAGVMQNPRHLVRRRGQEARLRCSPMKGHSHVYWYRQLPEEGLKFMVYLQKENIIDESGMPKERFSAEFPKEGPSILRIQQVVRGDSAAYFCASSPRAQETQYFGPGTRLLVL.

This chain joins TRBV5-4 and TRBJ2-5, with 12 nucleotides matching TRBD2. With 1 base clipped from V and 1 base from J, the junction kept 2 bases outside the gene matches. The CDR3 extends over 16 amino acids. Germline CDR1 is SGHNT and CDR2 is YYREEE (reference sequence). The CDR3 region is CASSLRGLAGQETQYF. In DNA, the CDR3 is TGTGCCAGCAGCTTGAGGGGACTAGCGGGCCAAGAGACCCAGTACTTC.

The rearrangement links TRBV6-1 to TRBJ1-1; D might be TRBD1 (6 bases). Germline-derived CDR1 and CDR2 are MNHNS and SASEGT. CDR3 length: 15 amino acids. Trimming pared 6 bases from V and 3 bases from J, leaving 17 bases between. CDR3 residues: CASSFQSGVYTEAFF. The CDR3 DNA reads TGTGCCAGCAGCTTTCAGTCAGGGGTGTACACTGAAGCTTTCTTT.

This chain joins TRBV25-1 and TRBJ1-1; D possibly corresponds to TRBD1 (6 bases). V gave up 6 bases and J gave up 1 base, with 15 bases separating them. The CDR3 is 15 amino acids. Looked up from germline, CDR1 is MGHDK and CDR2 is SYGVNS. The CDR3 loop reads CASRAEQGANTEAFF. CDR3 in DNA: TGTGCCAGCAGAGCCGAACAGGGTGCGAACACTGAAGCTTTCTTT.

The chain employs TRBV19 and TRBJ2-5; 9 bases line up with TRBD1. The CDR3 runs 15 residues. The junction had 9 bases not matched to a gene; V was cut back by 5 bases and J by 5 bases. The germline V gene encodes CDR1 LNHDA and CDR2 SQIVND (reference sequence). CDR3 in amino acids: CASSRAGQGIETQYF. In DNA form, the CDR3 reads TGTGCCAGTAGTCGGGCGGGACAGGGTATTGAGACCCAGTACTTC.